The 22 T cell receptor beta chains below were found in one sample sequenced in a study of T cells in Graves' hyperthyroidism and ophthalmopathy. TCR beta CDR3 region amplification was performed from RNA transcripts. The HTBI primer set drove a first-round RT-PCR of the TCR CDR3. One entry per CDR3 protein results from TCRdb running MiXCR on the multiplex PCR reads. The sample includes 160,000 or so distinct CDR3 sequences, 9.4% of them seen just once. Sequencing was done on a sample of blood. The receptors stem from a woman aged 18-29 years with Graves' hyperthyroidism that later progressed to Graves' ophthalmopathy.

This clonotype was seen at least ten times. The chain joins TRBV12-3 or TRBV12-4 to TRBJ2-7; possibly TRBD1 for D (5 bases). The germline V and J ends were trimmed by 2 bases and 7 bases, with 15 bases remaining between them. The CDR3 runs 14 residues. The CDR3 region is CASSLIGQGGEQYF. The DNA for the CDR3 is TGTGCCAGCAGTTTAATTGGTCAGGGCGGAGAGCAGTACTTC.

This clonotype was recorded a few times. The chain carries TRBV6-1 and TRBJ1-5, with D unresolved. The CDR3 covers 16 residues. Trimming took 10 bases from V and 5 from J, leaving 24 bases between them. The germline V gene encodes CDR1 MNHNS and CDR2 SASEGT. CDR3 nucleotides: TGTGCCACCACCCCCCGTAAATGGTTCTTTTATCAGCCCCAGCATTTT. Amino acid sequence: CATTPRKWFFYQPQHF.

This clonotype has a count of ten or more. This chain links TRBV7-9 with TRBJ2-7; the match to TRBD1 covers 8 bases. Germline CDR1 SEHNR, CDR2 FQNEAQ (reference sequence). The trim removed 3 bases at V and 1 base at J, leaving 2 bases unmatched. The CDR3 consists of 14 residues. The CDR3 protein is CASSLGTGSYEQYF. The CDR3 coding sequence is TGTGCCAGCAGCTTGGGGACAGGATCCTACGAGCAGTACTTC.

This clonotype was detected many times. The chain links TRBV2 to TRBJ2-1, with no clear D. CDR3 length: 15 residues. Deletions cut 0 bases from V and 5 bases from J, with 11 bases between. Germline V lookup: CDR1 SNHLY, CDR2 FYNNEI. The CDR3 reads CASSEALLANNEQFF. CDR3 bases: TGTGCCAGCAGTGAAGCGCTTCTGGCCAACAATGAGCAGTTCTTC. Full variable domain (rest looked up from reference TRBV2 and TRBJ2-1): EPEVTQTPSHQVTQMGQEVILRCVPISNHLYFYWYRQILGQKVEFLVSFYNNEISEKSEIFDDQFSVERPDGSNFTLKIRSTKLEDSAMYFCASSEALLANNEQFFGPGTRLTVL.

The V call is TRBV27, the J call TRBJ1-1; no clear D. This CDR3 is built from 14 residues. The V and J ends lost 2 bases and 6 bases respectively, with 13 bases between them. The germline V gene encodes CDR1 MNHEY and CDR2 SMNVEV (reference sequence). As DNA, the CDR3 is TGTGCCAGCAGTTTAAGCACCTCTAGTCCTGAAGCTTTCTTT. Residues: CASSLSTSSPEAFF.

This clonotype showed up many times. The rearrangement links TRBV20-1 to TRBJ1-5; 8 bases are a match to TRBD1. There are 14 residues in the CDR3. The germline CDR1 and CDR2 sequences are DFQATT and SNEGSKA (reference sequence). The junction had 1 base not matched to a gene; V was cut back by 2 bases and J by 1 base. CDR3 nucleotide sequence: TGCAGTGCTAGACAGGGGGCGAGCAATCAGCCCCAGCATTTT. This codes for CSARQGASNQPQHF.

The chain uses TRBV24-1 and TRBJ2-1, with 11 nucleotides matching TRBD1. V was clipped by 4 bases and J by 6 bases; unmatched bases: 7. CDR3 length: 16 amino acids. Germline lookup yields CDR1 KGHDR and CDR2 SFDVKD. CDR3: CATSDPGTGGFNEQFF. The CDR3 DNA reads as TGTGCCACCAGTGACCCCGGGACAGGGGGGTTCAATGAGCAGTTCTTC.

This clonotype has a count of ten or more. The gene calls are TRBV7-9 and TRBJ2-7; no firm D call. V lost 4 bases to trimming and J lost 2 bases, with 18 bases between them. The CDR3 consists of 16 residues. The germline CDR1 and CDR2 sequences are SEHNR and FQNEAQ (reference sequence). The CDR3 coding sequence is TGTGCCAGCAGCTCCACCACATTGCGATCGCCCTACGAGCAGTACTTC. Its protein is CASSSTTLRSPYEQYF.

The table lists this clonotype with a few counts. The chain couples TRBV7-7 to TRBJ1-6; the match to TRBD1 covers 7 bases. Germline V lookup: CDR1 SSHAT, CDR2 FNYEAQ (reference sequence). V shed 4 bases and J 7 bases; nucleotides not matched to a gene: 10. This CDR3 comprises 16 residues. For the CDR3, the DNA is TGTGCCAGCAGCTCGACAGGGAAGGGGTGGAATTCACCCCTCCACTTT. Translating gives CASSSTGKGWNSPLHF.

This clonotype was found a few times. The rearrangement uses TRBV19 and TRBJ2-1; tentatively, D is TRBD2 (6 bases). Trimming cost V 10 bases and J 4 bases, with 8 bases left between them. The CDR3 consists of 11 residues. Per germline, CDR1 LNHDA and CDR2 SQIVND (reference sequence). CDR3 nucleotides: TGTGCCACGGGAGTATACAATGAGCAGTTCTTC. The encoded protein is CATGVYNEQFF.

The V and J genes are TRBV20-1 and TRBJ2-7, with 8 bases lining up with TRBD2. The V gene end was trimmed by 6 bases and the J gene end by 3 bases; junction bases not matched to a gene: 7. The CDR3 covers 13 residues. CDR1 and CDR2 from the germline V gene are DFQATT and SNEGSKA (reference sequence). The CDR3 DNA sequence: TGCAGTGCCCTAAGCGGGGGAAACTACGAGCAGTACTTC. It translates to CSALSGGNYEQYF.

Many counts were recorded for this clonotype. This chain links TRBV13 with TRBJ2-1; weak D call: TRBD1 (7 bases). V was shortened by 4 bases and J by 7 bases, with 20 bases between the two germline ends. The CDR3 length is 16 residues. From germline, CDR1 is PRHDT and CDR2 FYEKMQ (reference sequence). The CDR3, as DNA: TGTGCCAGCAGCTCCCCGCGGGACAGTCCGTGGAATGAGCAGTTCTTC. Translating it yields CASSSPRDSPWNEQFF. The full variable domain, with the rest looked up from reference TRBV13 and TRBJ2-1, is AAGVIQSPRHLIKEKRETATLKCYPIPRHDTVYWYQQGPGQDPQFLISFYEKMQSDKGSIPDRFSAQQFSDYHSELNMSSLELGDSALYFCASSSPRDSPWNEQFFGPGTRLTVL.

Many counts were recorded for this clonotype. The CDR3 is CASSLFKDRTNYGYTF. The CDR3 DNA sequence: TGTGCCAGCAGTTTATTTAAGGACAGGACTAACTATGGCTACACCTTC. The chain links TRBV28 to TRBJ1-2; 7 positions agree with TRBD1. The CDR3 contains 16 residues. The trim removed 1 base at V and 0 bases at J, leaving 5 bases unmatched. Per the germline V gene, CDR1 is MDHEN and CDR2 is SYDVKM.

This clonotype occurred many times. This chain uses TRBV11-2 with TRBJ1-3; D not certain. The CDR3 has 14 residues. The V gene lost 5 bases and the J gene lost 0 bases, with 8 bases spanning the gap. CDR1 is SGHAT, CDR2 FQNNGV, per germline. The CDR3 DNA sequence: TGTGCCAGCAGCGTCGGGATCTCTGGAAACACCATATATTTT. It encodes CASSVGISGNTIYF.

The sample holds many counts of this clonotype. The chain uses TRBV2 and TRBJ2-4, with D uncertain. This CDR3 comprises 12 residues. CDR1 is SNHLY, CDR2 FYNNEI, per germline. The CDR3 nucleotides read TGTCCGCCGACCATAGCCAAAAACATTCAGTACTTC. Its translation is CPPTIAKNIQYF.

This chain uses TRBV5-4 with TRBJ1-2; no firm D call. Germline CDR1 and CDR2: SGHNT and YYREEE (reference sequence). This CDR3 is built from 12 residues. Trimming shortened V by 1 base and J by 8 bases, and 9 bases separated the two germline ends. CDR3 bases: TGTGCCAGCAGCTTGTTATTAGGAGGCTACACCTTC. Its translation is CASSLLLGGYTF.

The chain links TRBV20-1 to TRBJ2-1, with no clear D. The germline V gene encodes CDR1 DFQATT and CDR2 SNEGSKA (reference sequence). This CDR3 has 12 residues. Trimming pared 0 bases from V and 7 bases from J, leaving 7 bases between. DNA for the CDR3: TGCAGTGCTAGAGAGGTTGCGAATGAGCAGTTCTTC. The encoded protein is CSAREVANEQFF.

This clonotype was detected a few times. A much larger clone differs by one base, so this may be a read error. The chain combines TRBV29-1 with TRBJ2-7, with D perhaps given as TRBD1 or TRBD2 (5 bases each). Germline-derived CDR1 and CDR2 are SQVTM and ANQGSEA. V lost 7 bases and J 6 bases, leaving 19 bases between the germline ends. The CDR3 extends over 13 amino acids. The CDR3 protein is CSATWTGGSEQYF. In nucleotides, the CDR3 is TGCAGCGCTACATGGACTGGGGGTTCCGAGCAGTACTTC.

This clonotype appeared a single time. A read error is possible here, since a much larger clone lies one base away. The chain uses TRBV9 and TRBJ2-7, with 9 bases lining up with TRBD1. The CDR3 contains 15 residues. Germline CDR1 SGDLS, CDR2 YYNGEE. The CDR3 sequence: CAISEGTGLSYEQYF. In DNA form, the CDR3 reads TGTGCCATCAGCGAAGGGACAGGGCTTTCCTACGAGCAGTACTTC.

This clonotype was observed at least ten times. V and J are TRBV19 and TRBJ1-2; the match to TRBD1 covers 10 bases. The length of the CDR3 is 18 residues. After removal of 9 bases from V and 3 bases from J, the junction contained 19 bases not matched to a gene. CDR1 and CDR2 (germline): LNHDA, SQIVND (reference sequence). CDR3 coding DNA: TGTGCCAGCCCCCGGGACAGGGGATTTTGTTGGTCGGACTATGGCTACACCTTC. This translates into CASPRDRGFCWSDYGYTF.

This clonotype was counted many times. The rearrangement links TRBV2 to TRBJ2-5; 11 nucleotides match TRBD2. The germline V gene has CDR1 SNHLY and CDR2 FYNNEI. There are 15 residues in the CDR3. V lost 5 bases to trimming and J lost 5 bases; unmatched junction nucleotides: 7. The CDR3 sequence is CASSTTSGGGETQYF. The CDR3 DNA reads TGTGCCAGCAGTACTACTAGCGGGGGCGGTGAGACCCAGTACTTC.

This clonotype was counted many times. The chain has TRBV10-3 and TRBJ2-7; TRBD2 matches at 11 bases. The CDR3 is made up of 18 amino acids. Germline lookup yields CDR1 ENHRY and CDR2 SYGVKD. V was pared by 5 bases and J by 2 bases, with 14 bases of the junction left unmatched. The CDR3 sequence is CAISKPLAGERLAYEQYF. CDR3 nucleotide sequence: TGTGCCATCAGTAAACCACTAGCGGGAGAGAGGCTGGCCTACGAGCAGTACTTC.